The 8 T cell receptor beta chains below all came from one sample that was sequenced in a study of tumor-infiltrating lymphocytes in glioblastoma multiforme. Multiple V-beta primers and a C-beta primer amplified TCRB from RNA. MiXCR, run by TCRdb on the multiplex PCR reads, gives a single entry per CDR3 protein. The sample shows about 8,400 distinct CDR3 sequences, about 74% of them seen only once. The specimen was brain tumor tissue. The receptors here all came from a male donor with glioblastoma.

Concerning this clonotype itself: One junction end does not reproduce the germline sequence, and a read error may be involved. The rearrangement uses TRBV7-9 and TRBJ2-7; no definite D call. CDR1 SEHNR and CDR2 FQNEAQ come from the germline V gene (reference sequence). This CDR3 region has 12 residues. CDR3 protein: CASSLGTYGQYF. The DNA of the CDR3 is TGTGCCAGCAGCTTGGGTACATACGGGCAGTACTTC. Combining the CDR3 with reference TRBV7-9 and TRBJ2-7 gives the whole variable domain DTGVSQNPRHKITKRGQNVTFRCDPISEHNRLYWYRQTLGQGPEFLTYFQNEAQLEKSRLLSDRFSAERPKGSFSTLEIQRTEQGDSAMYLCASSLGTYGQYFGPGTRLTVT.

The chain couples TRBV12-3 or TRBV12-4 to TRBJ2-7, with 12 bases matching TRBD2. The CDR3 is 14 residues long. J was trimmed by 3 bases and V by 6 bases; bases with no gene match: 3. CDR3 region: CASRRTSGNYEQYF. CDR3 coding DNA: TGTGCCAGCAGGCGGACTAGCGGGAACTACGAGCAGTACTTC.

V gene TRBV6-1 combines with J gene TRBJ1-1; no clear D gene. This CDR3 has 12 amino acids. Germline V lookup: CDR1 MNHNS, CDR2 SASEGT. V dropped 6 bases and J dropped 4 bases, with 9 bases sitting between them. The CDR3 region has the DNA TGTGCCAGCAGCAGTAGGGCCACTGAAGCTTTCTTT. Translated, it gives CASSSRATEAFF.

A remark on this clonotype: A read error may account for a junction end that differs from germline. The rearrangement joins TRBV6-2 or TRBV6-3 to TRBJ2-6, with D possibly matching TRBD2 (5 bases). The length of the CDR3 is 15 residues. Germline V gives CDR1 MNHEY, CDR2 SVGEGT. CDR3 protein: CANSPEGSGANVLTF. CDR3 DNA sequence: TGTGCCAACAGTCCCGAGGGCTCTGGGGCCAACGTCCTGACTTTC.

This clonotype qualifies as medium-sized. The chain couples TRBV7-9 to TRBJ1-1; D is ambiguous. CDR3 length: 14 amino acids. CDR1 is SEHNR and CDR2 is FQNEAQ in the germline V gene (reference sequence). Trimming left V 2 bases short and J 6 bases short, with 13 bases between. For the CDR3, the DNA is TGTGCCAGCAGCTTACGGAGGGAAAAGTCTGAAGCTTTCTTT. Translated: CASSLRREKSEAFF. Filled out from reference TRBV7-9 and TRBJ1-1, the complete variable domain reads DTGVSQNPRHKITKRGQNVTFRCDPISEHNRLYWYRQTLGQGPEFLTYFQNEAQLEKSRLLSDRFSAERPKGSFSTLEIQRTEQGDSAMYLCASSLRREKSEAFFGQGTRLTVV.

This clonotype was seen more than once but under ten times. V is TRBV11-2 and J is TRBJ1-1; the D gene is possibly TRBD1 (6 bases). The V gene's germline CDR1 is SGHAT and CDR2 FQNNGV. The CDR3 is made up of 18 amino acids. With 0 bases removed from V and 0 bases from J, the gap between germline ends came to 17 bases. CDR3 nucleotide sequence: TGTGCCAGCAGCTTAGATCATCCGGGGGGCGTTATGAACACTGAAGCTTTCTTT. As protein: CASSLDHPGGVMNTEAFF.

The V call is TRBV5-8, the J call TRBJ2-7; possible D gene TRBD2, 6 bases. The CDR3 sequence is 15 residues long. Trimming removed 3 bases at V and 6 bases at J, with 19 bases between. Germline V gives CDR1 SGHTS, CDR2 YDEGEE. This chain's CDR3 is CASSWEALGLSEQYF. CDR3 DNA sequence: TGTGCCAGCAGCTGGGAGGCGCTAGGCCTCTCCGAGCAGTACTTC.

This clonotype came up once. J is TRBJ2-2 and V is TRBV20-1; 10 bases match TRBD2. This CDR3 spans 15 amino acids. V shed 0 bases, J shed 8 bases, and the junction held 6 bases outside the gene matches. Germline V gene lookup returns CDR1 DFQATT and CDR2 SNEGSKA (reference sequence). CDR3 DNA: TGCAGTGCTAGAGATTCGGCTAGCGGGAGTGGGGAGCTGTTTTTT. This gives the protein CSARDSASGSGELFF.